This is a list of T cell receptor beta chains from one sample in a study of blood T cell repertoires in COVID-19. Libraries were prepared by immunoSEQ multiplex PCR; TCRdb keeps only in-frame clonotypes and omits some of them. This table has more than 300,000 clones, around nine tenths appearing once. Sequencing was performed on PBMCs or T cells enriched from blood (not recorded which). These receptors were obtained from a woman between 18 and 30 years old who had recovered from COVID-19. CDR3s include the opening cysteine and the closing phenylalanine or tryptophan. The D gene is left open where the match is weak. Only some rows state a clone size, as once, few, many or a class for expanded clones.

once TRBJ1-1 TRBV4-2 NA TGTGCCAGCAGCCAAGATGCGGGGAACACTGAAGCTTTCTTT CASSQDAGNTEAFF
NA TRBJ2-7 TRBV6-5 NA TGTGCCAGCAACCCGGGGGTCGCATCCGAGCAGTACTTC CASNPGVASEQYF
NA TRBJ1-1 TRBV19 TRBD1 TGTGCCAGTATCCCTCAGGGGGCCGCTGAAGCTTTCTTT CASIPQGAAEAFF
NA TRBJ2-7 TRBV6-5 NA TGTGCCAGCAGTCAGACGAGGGACGAGCAGTACTTC CASSQTRDEQYF
NA TRBJ2-1 TRBV7-7 TRBD2 TGTGCTAGCAGCTTAGAGGGACTAGCGGGTACCAATGAGCAGTTCTTC CASSLEGLAGTNEQFF
NA TRBJ2-5 TRBV2 TRBD2 TGTGCCAGCAGGACTAGCGGGGCCGGGGAGACCCAGTACTTC CASRTSGAGETQYF
NA TRBJ1-5 TRBV6-5 NA TGTGCCAGCAGTTACGGGGGGAATCAGCCCCAGCATTTT CASSYGGNQPQHF
NA TRBJ1-1 TRBV29-1 NA TGCAGCGCTATACTACGGGGGAAGCCCTGGCATACTGAAGCTTTCTTT CSAILRGKPWHTEAFF
NA TRBJ2-5 TRBV4-3 TRBD1 TGCGCCAGCAGCCTCGGGACAGGGGGCCGGGAGACCCAGTACTTC CASSLGTGGRETQYF
NA TRBJ2-5 TRBV20-1 NA TGCAGTGCTAGTCTTCAAAAGACTGGCCGAGAGACCCAGTACTTC CSASLQKTGRETQYF
NA TRBJ1-1 TRBV29-1 NA TGCAGCGTTGATCGTAGTGTTGAAGCTTTCTTT CSVDRSVEAFF
NA TRBJ2-1 TRBV30 NA TGTGCCTGGAAGGGGTTAAGGAGAAACTCGAGCTCCTACAATGAGCAGTTCTTC CAWKGLRRNSSSYNEQFF
NA TRBJ2-6 TRBV30 NA TGTGCCTGGACCAGCTCTGGGGCCAACGTCCTGACTTTC CAWTSSGANVLTF
NA TRBJ2-3 TRBV5-4 TRBD2 TGTGCCAGCAGCCTTCGTAGCGGGGGAGATACGCAGTATTTT CASSLRSGGDTQYF
NA TRBJ2-5 TRBV28 NA TGTGCCAGCAGTTCCACAGGGCGGGTAGAGACCCAGTACTTC CASSSTGRVETQYF
few TRBJ1-5 TRBV10-3 TRBD1 TGTGCCATCAGTGTTGACAGGGCGTACGGTCAGCCCCAGCATTTT CAISVDRAYGQPQHF
once TRBJ1-1 TRBV7-6 TRBD1 TGTGCCAGCAAGTCCGGGACAGGGGGCAAGAACACTGAAGCTTTCTTT CASKSGTGGKNTEAFF
NA TRBJ1-5 TRBV27 NA TGTGCCAGCAGTTTGTCAGATAGCAATCAGCCCCAGCATTTT CASSLSDSNQPQHF
NA TRBJ2-2 TRBV4-3 NA TGCGCCAGCAGCCCGAGATCGGGGAACACCGGGGAGCTGTTTTTT CASSPRSGNTGELFF
NA TRBJ2-3 TRBV6-5 TRBD1 TGTGCCAGCAGGGGACAGGGCCCAGATACGCAGTATTTT CASRGQGPDTQYF
NA TRBJ2-1 TRBV7-2 NA TGTGCCAGCAGCTTAGCTCAGGGAGGTTACAATGAGCAGTTCTTC CASSLAQGGYNEQFF
once TRBJ1-2 TRBV29-1 TRBD1 TGCAGCGTTGAAGATTGGGACAGGGAACCCCGGGGTGGCTACACCTTC CSVEDWDREPRGGYTF
NA TRBJ1-2 TRBV11-2 TRBD1 TGTGCCAGCAGCGATGACAGGGGGGTCCTCTATGGCTACACCTTC CASSDDRGVLYGYTF
once TRBJ2-7 TRBV7-9 NA TGTGCCAGCAGCTTTGTTGGAGGGGCCTCCTACGAGCAGTACTTC CASSFVGGASYEQYF
NA TRBJ1-5 TRBV3-1/TRBV3-2 NA TGTGCCAGCAGCCAAGACGGACAGTCCCAGCATTTT CASSQDGQSQHF
NA TRBJ1-1 TRBV7-9 NA TGTGCCAGCAGCGGTCGAAGGGGGTACACTGAAGCTTTCTTT CASSGRRGYTEAFF
NA TRBJ2-7 TRBV4-1 TRBD2 TGCGCCAGCAGCCCCTCCCAGCGGGGGTACCCCTACGAGCAGTACTTC CASSPSQRGYPYEQYF
NA TRBJ2-7 TRBV7-3 NA TGTGCCAGCAGCTTAAGGTCCGATTGGCCCTACGAGCAGTACTTC CASSLRSDWPYEQYF
NA TRBJ2-3 TRBV27 NA TGTGCCAGCAGTTTAGCACTGAGCACAGATACGCAGTATTTT CASSLALSTDTQYF
NA TRBJ2-6 TRBV27 NA TGTGCCAGCAGCCGGGGATCTGGGGCCAACGTCCTGACTTTC CASSRGSGANVLTF
NA TRBJ1-4 TRBV4-1 NA TGCGCCAGCAGCCAAGGGCTCGGGAGTGAAAAACTGTTTTTT CASSQGLGSEKLFF
NA TRBJ1-2 TRBV11-2 TRBD1 TGTGCCAGCAGCCTTGACAGGGCCCCCCACTATGGCTACACCTTC CASSLDRAPHYGYTF
NA TRBJ1-1 TRBV4-1 NA TGCGCCAGCAGCCAAGATCTAGACAGGCTAACGAGCACTGAAGCTTTCTTT CASSQDLDRLTSTEAFF
NA TRBJ1-1 TRBV5-1 NA TGCGCCAGCAGCTTGGACATGAACACTGAAGCTTTCTTT CASSLDMNTEAFF
NA TRBJ1-2 TRBV3-1/TRBV3-2 TRBD1 TGTGCCAGCAGCTACCAGGGGGCGCAGGGCTACACCTTC CASSYQGAQGYTF
NA TRBJ1-1 TRBV27 NA TGTGCCAGAAGTTTTCAGGGTGGAACTGAAGCTTTCTTT CARSFQGGTEAFF
NA TRBJ1-1 TRBV28 TRBD1 TGTGCCAGCAGAACCCGGGACAGGGGGCGCGACACTGAAGCTTTCTTT CASRTRDRGRDTEAFF
NA TRBJ1-1 TRBV19 NA TGTGCCAGTCAGCGGGGGAGAGGGGTCGGTGAAGCTTTCTTT CASQRGRGVGEAFF
NA TRBJ1-6 TRBV5-6 TRBD1 TGTGCCAGCAGCTTGTTAGGGACAGGTAATTCACCCCTCCACTTT CASSLLGTGNSPLHF
NA TRBJ1-2 TRBV6-5 NA TGTGCCAGCAGGGGGGCTACAGGAAACTATGGCTACACCTTC CASRGATGNYGYTF
NA TRBJ1-5 TRBV19 NA TGTGCCAGTAGTATCGGACAGTACAATCAGCCCCAGCATTTT CASSIGQYNQPQHF
NA TRBJ2-7 TRBV12-5 TRBD1 TGTGCTAGTGGTTTCTACCTAAAAACAGGGGGAAGGTCCTACGAGCAGTACTTC CASGFYLKTGGRSYEQYF
few TRBJ2-3 TRBV15 TRBD2 TGTGCCACCAGCAGAGAGGGAGGGGGCACAGATACGCAGTATTTT CATSREGGGTDTQYF
NA TRBJ1-3 TRBV19 NA TGTGCCAGTAGAGCCCAGGGGCCGTCTGGAAACACCATATATTTT CASRAQGPSGNTIYF
NA TRBJ1-2 TRBV7-9 TRBD1 TGTGCCAGCAGCGCACAGGGGGCCCGTTCCTATGGCTACACCTTC CASSAQGARSYGYTF
few TRBJ1-3 TRBV12-3/TRBV12-4 NA TGTGCCAGCAGCCTAGACCTAGGACACGCGATATATTTT CASSLDLGHAIYF
NA TRBJ2-5 TRBV10-1 TRBD2 TGCGCCAGCATTTTAGGGAAGCGGGGGTCTGAGACCCAGTACTTC CASILGKRGSETQYF